This T cell receptor (beta chain) was profiled in a study of cytomegalovirus exposure and HLA in healthy donors. Study overall: About 85 million unique TCRs from HLA-typed donors were held in an early release of data.

Turning to this clone: Its specificity is not known.

Primers: 60 Vbeta forward and 13 Jbeta reverse. Sequenced by immunoSEQ multiplex PCR; TCRdb stores in-frame clones only, minus some. The sample consists of some 200,000 clones, about four fifths of them appearing once. Study outcomes and limitations: Published work reported that the classifier diagnosed cytomegalovirus status with high specificity and sensitivity.

V gave up 7 bases and J gave up 1 base; unmatched junction bases: 7. The CDR3 runs 15 residues. The germline V gene has CDR1 MNHNS and CDR2 SASEGT. Sequencing was carried out using PBMCs. The rearrangement joins TRBV6-1 to TRBJ2-7, with 10 bases aligning to TRBD2. The TCR comes from a woman aged 45-60 years in good health and CMV-seropositive. The CDR3 region is CASIERGGGSYEQYF. DNA for the CDR3: TGTGCCAGCATTGAGCGGGGGGGCGGGTCCTACGAGCAGTACTTC.